A single sample gave rise to the 2 T cell receptor beta chains below, sequenced in a study of cytomegalovirus exposure and HLA in healthy donors. The PCR ran on 60 Vbeta and 13 Jbeta primers. The method was immunoSEQ multiplex PCR; TCRdb's version includes in-frame clones alone and lacks a portion of them. The sample holds approximately 150,000 clones, about four fifths seen once. The sequenced material came from PBMCs. Source of these receptors: a woman in her 50s in good health and CMV-seronegative.

This clone was seen just once. V usage is TRBV7-2 and J usage is TRBJ2-5; possibly TRBD2 for D (5 bases). Germline V CDR1 and CDR2: SGHTA, FQGNSA. The germline V and J ends were trimmed by 8 bases and 1 base, with 11 bases remaining between them. This CDR3 spans 13 amino acids. CDR3 region: CASVGAAQETQYF. The DNA of the CDR3 is TGTGCCAGCGTGGGAGCGGCCCAAGAGACCCAGTACTTC. Full variable domain (rest looked up from reference TRBV7-2 and TRBJ2-5): GAGVSQSPSNKVTEKGKDVELRCDPISGHTALYWYRQSLGQGLEFLIYFQGNSAPDKSGLPSDRFSAERTGGSVSTLTIQRTQQEDSAVYLCASVGAAQETQYFGPGTRLLVL.

The chain employs TRBV4-2 and TRBJ2-7, with 7 bases matching TRBD2. Germline CDR1 reads LGHNA; CDR2 reads YNFKEQ. The CDR3 has 15 residues. V shed 3 bases, J shed 5 bases, and the junction held 10 bases outside the gene matches. This chain's CDR3 is CASSQWVGGTDEQYF. The CDR3 region has the DNA TGTGCCAGCAGCCAGTGGGTCGGGGGGACGGACGAGCAGTACTTC.